This TCR beta chain originates from a study of CD8 T cells in Susac syndrome (dated by TCRdb to between 2018 and 2020). Describing the broader study: Repertoire sequencing was used to test whether CD8+ T cell activation and differentiation in Susac syndrome was antigen driven. The research as a whole found: The number of individuals in the TCR sequencing and HLA analysis was acknowledged as relatively small.

RNA was extracted with the RNeasy kit and about 0.45 to 1 ug was reverse transcribed using random hexamers. The immunoSEQ multiplex PCR assay, covering 54 Vbeta and 13 Jbeta segments, was used to amplify TCR beta CDR3 regions. PCR amplification bias was corrected by using a synthetic template baseline for primer optimization and computational correction. Processing in the source paper ran as follows. Reads were annotated to V, D and J genes according to IMGT and were analyzed with immunoSEQ Analyzer, with only productive sequences retained. To calculate clonality, Shannon entropy was normalized by log2 of the number of productive unique sequences and then subtracted from one. Public and private clones were assessed among the 100 most prevalent clones of each patient and control. Susac-specific clones were defined as absent from healthy and MS cohorts, roughly 1,100 published viral clones and other ImmuneACCESS disease sequences. In TCRdb, the public reads were trimmed at Q25 with fastp and aligned with MiXCR, with productive beta chains retained. CDR3 protein duplicates are merged, each entry listing the most common genes and DNA. The V and J calls follow TCRdb's processing rather than the paper's. Present in this sample are 150,000 to 200,000 distinct CDR3 sequences, roughly 94% of which were seen just once. Jointly, the top ten make up about 0.09% of the sample.

About this clonotype: What antigen it recognizes has not been identified. No base-level quality is on record; no much larger clone is a single base apart.

V is pared back by 0 bases and J by 4 bases, with 6 bases lying between the germline termini. CDR1 LGHNA and CDR2 YNFKEQ are derived from the germline V gene. The CDR3 numbers 13 residues from cysteine through phenylalanine. Of the read, only the CDR3 DNA is kept; its 39 bases are in frame from base 1. Peripheral blood CD8+ and CD4+ T cells from healthy donors, Susac syndrome patients and multiple sclerosis patients were profiled by high-throughput TCR beta sequencing. The multiple sclerosis controls were treatment-naive patients whose relapsing-remitting disease, either stable or active, fulfilled the revised McDonald criteria. Bulk CD8+ and CD4+ T cells were purified by magnetic negative isolation, whereas CD8+ TEMRA cells were enriched by FACS. Blood was drawn into EDTA tubes, processed within 24 hours, and PBMCs were isolated by density gradient centrifugation. PBMCs intended for TCR sequencing were cryopreserved in liquid nitrogen and were subsequently thawed in a 37 degrees C water bath. The sorted or isolated CD4+, CD8+ and CD8+ TEMRA cells had a purity of 90% or higher.

The chain employs TRBV4-2 and TRBJ1-2, with the D gene too uncertain to name. The sample comprised CD4+ T cells from PBMCs. The source of this sequence is a human donor with multiple sclerosis. CDR3 sequence: CASSQESSYGYTF. The nucleotide sequence is TGTGCCAGCAGCCAAGAGTCGAGCTATGGCTACACCTTC.